This T cell receptor (beta chain) was observed in a study of cytomegalovirus exposure and HLA in healthy donors. Study-wide findings and caveats: Cytomegalovirus-associated TCR beta chains were listed, numbering 150 to 200. It was confirmed in vitro that a few of the CMV-associated chains were specific for CMV antigens.

The CDR3 is 13 amino acids. The germline V gene has CDR1 WSHSY and CDR2 SAAADI. V lost 6 bases and J lost 4; bases outside the gene matches: 4. The study drew the donors from its approximately 120-subject validation cohort, separate from the 666-subject first cohort. The data were produced by immunoSEQ multiplex PCR, yet TCRdb's version contains in-frame clones alone and is incomplete. Of tens of thousands of clones detected, about 82% appear once; the ten largest clones hold about 3%. This clone was seen just once. The antigen remains undetermined. The clonotype was recovered from a man aged 25 to 40 in good health and CMV-seronegative. V is TRBV10-2 and J is TRBJ2-3, with 7 bases identical to TRBD1. Source material: PBMCs. The CDR3 nucleotides read TGCGCCAGCAGCCAAGACAGGGCAGATACGCAGTATTTT. Amino acid sequence: CASSQDRADTQYF.